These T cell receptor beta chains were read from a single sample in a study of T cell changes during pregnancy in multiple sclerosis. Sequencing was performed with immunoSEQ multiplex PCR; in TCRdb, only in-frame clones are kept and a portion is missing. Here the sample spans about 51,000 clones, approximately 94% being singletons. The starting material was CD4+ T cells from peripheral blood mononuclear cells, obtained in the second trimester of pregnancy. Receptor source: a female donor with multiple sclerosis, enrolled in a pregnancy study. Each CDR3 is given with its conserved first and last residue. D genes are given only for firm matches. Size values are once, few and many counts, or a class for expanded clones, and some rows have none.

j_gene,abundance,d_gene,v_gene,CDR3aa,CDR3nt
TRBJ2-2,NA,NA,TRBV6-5,CASRIPQAGELFF,TGTGCCAGCAGGATCCCTCAGGCCGGGGAGCTGTTTTTT
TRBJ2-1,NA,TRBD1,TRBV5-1,CASSLGDREWDEQFF,TGCGCCAGCAGCTTGGGGGACAGGGAGTGGGATGAGCAGTTCTTC
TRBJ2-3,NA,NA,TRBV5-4,CASSPLAPRVRTDTQYF,TGTGCCAGCAGCCCCCTCGCCCCTCGCGTCCGCACAGATACGCAGTATTTT
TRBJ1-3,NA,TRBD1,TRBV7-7,CASSSLPPGQGSDTIYF,TGTGCCAGCAGCTCCCTACCCCCGGGACAGGGTTCGGACACCATATATTTT
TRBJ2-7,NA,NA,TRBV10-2,CASGALVNEQYF,TGCGCCAGCGGTGCGCTAGTAAACGAGCAGTACTTC
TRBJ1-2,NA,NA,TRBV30,CAWIGAKGAYGYTF,TGTGCCTGGATCGGAGCGAAGGGAGCCTATGGCTACACCTTC
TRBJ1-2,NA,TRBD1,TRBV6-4,CASSDSGDRAATF,TGTGCCAGCAGTGACAGCGGGGACAGGGCGGCCACCTTC
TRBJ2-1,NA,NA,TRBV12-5,CASGSTYHNEQFF,TGTGCTAGTGGTTCCACCTATCACAATGAGCAGTTCTTC
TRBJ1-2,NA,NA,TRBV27,CASSEQETPLIFTF,TGTGCCAGCAGTGAACAGGAAACTCCCCTTATCTTTACCTTC
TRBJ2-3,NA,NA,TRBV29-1,CSHRQITDTQYF,TGCAGCCACCGACAGATCACAGATACGCAGTATTTT
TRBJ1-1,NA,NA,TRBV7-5,CVRSLGQGRAFF,TGTGTCAGAAGCTTAGGACAGGGCCGAGCTTTCTTT
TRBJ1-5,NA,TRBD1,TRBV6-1,CASRQPTGGNQPRHF,TGTGCCAGCAGACAACCGACAGGGGGCAACCAGCCCCGGCATTTT
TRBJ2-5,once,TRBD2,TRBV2,CAGRGTSGDQETQYF,TGTGCCGGGCGCGGGACTAGCGGGGATCAAGAGACCCAGTACTTC
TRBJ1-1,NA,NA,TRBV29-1,CSVYARGRMNTEAFF,TGCAGCGTTTATGCCCGGGGGAGGATGAACACTGAAGCTTTCTTT
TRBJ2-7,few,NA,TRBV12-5,CASGLMGRDEQYF,TGTGCTAGTGGTTTAATGGGTCGGGACGAGCAGTACTTC
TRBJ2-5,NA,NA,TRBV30,CAGGRNEETQYF,TGTGCCGGCGGAAGGAATGAAGAGACCCAGTACTTC
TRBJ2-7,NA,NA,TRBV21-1,CASSNCLGGKFPYEQYF,TGTGCCAGCAGCAATTGTTTAGGGGGAAAATTCCCCTACGAGCAGTACTTC